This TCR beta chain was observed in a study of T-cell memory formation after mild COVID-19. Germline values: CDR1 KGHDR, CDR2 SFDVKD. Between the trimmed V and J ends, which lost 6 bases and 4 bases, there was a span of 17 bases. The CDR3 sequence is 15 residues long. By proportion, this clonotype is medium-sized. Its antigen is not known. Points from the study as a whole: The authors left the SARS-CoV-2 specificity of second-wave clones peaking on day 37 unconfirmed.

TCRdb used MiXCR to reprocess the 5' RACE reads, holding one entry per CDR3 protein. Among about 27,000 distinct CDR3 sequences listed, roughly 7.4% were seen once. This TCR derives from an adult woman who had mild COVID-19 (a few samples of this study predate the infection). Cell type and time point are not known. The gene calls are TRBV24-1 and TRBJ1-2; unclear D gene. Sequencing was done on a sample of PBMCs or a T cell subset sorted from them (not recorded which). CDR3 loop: CATSTTGTAAYGYTF. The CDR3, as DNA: TGTGCCACCAGTACTACCGGCACCGCGGCCTATGGCTACACCTTC.